The 11 T cell receptor beta chains below come from one sample, sequenced in a study of PD-1 blockade in classical Hodgkin lymphoma. Produced via immunoSEQ multiplex PCR; TCRdb's table is partial and in-frame only. Of about 20,000 clones in the sample, about 65% are singletons; the top ten hold 6% to 8%. Time point here: cycle 4 day 1 (C4D1), after 6 weeks of nivolumab. Relapse after autologous stem cell transplantation occurred in every patient, and brentuximab vedotin exposure varied. The material was peripheral blood mononuclear cells (PBMCs), obtained before the fourth cycle of nivolumab. These receptors were taken from a human donor with classical Hodgkin lymphoma.

This chain's CDR3 is CASSLASIGEAFF. The CDR3 bases are TGTGCCAGCAGCTTAGCGTCGATTGGTGAAGCTTTCTTT. The chain joins TRBV7-9 to TRBJ1-1; no clear D. V shed 0 bases and J shed 7 bases, with 9 bases lying between them. The CDR3 consists of 13 residues. Per germline, CDR1 SEHNR and CDR2 FQNEAQ (reference sequence).

The chain is built from TRBV29-1 and TRBJ1-2; perhaps TRBD1 as D (5 bases). Trimming shortened V by 3 bases and J by 5 bases, and 10 bases separated the two germline ends. This CDR3 comprises 12 residues. CDR1 is SQVTM, CDR2 ANQGSEA, per germline. For the CDR3, the DNA is TGCAGCGTTGAGGGGGTGGGGTATGGCTACACCTTC. This encodes CSVEGVGYGYTF. The full variable domain, with the rest looked up from reference TRBV29-1 and TRBJ1-2, is SAVISQKPSRDICQRGTSLTIQCQVDSQVTMMFWYRQQPGQSLTLIATANQGSEATYESGFVIDKFPISRPNLTFSTLTVSNMSPEDSSIYLCSVEGVGYGYTFGSGTRLTVV.

This clone was observed a handful of times. The rearrangement joins TRBV18 to TRBJ1-3; D ambiguous. The germline V gene has CDR1 KGHSH and CDR2 LQKENI. The CDR3 is 16 amino acids. V lost 0 bases and J lost 4, with 13 bases in between. CDR3 nucleotides: TGTGCCAGCTCACCACCCCATGGAGTTTCGGGAAACACCATATATTTT. Translating it yields CASSPPHGVSGNTIYF.

The V and J genes are TRBV5-8 and TRBJ1-5; D gene uncertain. Between the trimmed V and J ends, which lost 0 bases and 7 bases, there was a span of 5 bases. Looked up from germline, CDR1 is SGHTS and CDR2 is YDEGEE. This CDR3 is built from 12 residues. In DNA form, the CDR3 reads TGTGCCAGCAGCTTGGCCGGGCAGCCCCAGCATTTT. It is translated as CASSLAGQPQHF.

The V and J genes are TRBV19 and TRBJ2-1; 8 bases agree with TRBD2. In germline, CDR1 is LNHDA, CDR2 SQIVND (reference sequence). This CDR3 spans 20 amino acids. V lost 6 bases and J lost 0; bases outside the gene matches: 19. The CDR3 bases are TGTGCCAGTAGCCTTGGGAGAGGTGGGCTAGCGGGCCTCTCCTACAATGAGCAGTTCTTC. Translation: CASSLGRGGLAGLSYNEQFF. Using reference TRBV19 and TRBJ2-1 for the parts outside the CDR3, the full variable domain is DGGITQSPKYLFRKEGQNVTLSCEQNLNHDAMYWYRQDPGQGLRLIYYSQIVNDFQKGDIAEGYSVSREKKESFPLTVTSAQKNPTAFYLCASSLGRGGLAGLSYNEQFFGPGTRLTVL.

The V call is TRBV18, the J call TRBJ2-2, with TRBD2 identical over 10 bases. CDR1 KGHSH and CDR2 LQKENI come from the germline V gene. The length of the CDR3 is 17 residues. The V and J ends lost 6 bases and 4 bases, in that order; junction bases with no gene match: 11. CDR3 nucleotides: TGTGCCAGCTCCCCCCAGGTACTAGCGGGACGCACCGGGGAGCTGTTTTTT. Its translation: CASSPQVLAGRTGELFF.

The table lists this clone with a few counts. The rearrangement uses TRBV4-1 and TRBJ2-1, with a tentative D call TRBD1 (5 bases). Trimming took off 4 bases at V and 0 bases at J, with 19 bases between the two ends. CDR3 length equals 18 residues. CDR1 MGHRA and CDR2 YSYEKL come from the germline V gene. The CDR3 region is CASSRQPSADISYNEQFF. CDR3 DNA: TGCGCCAGCAGCCGCCAACCCTCCGCGGACATCTCCTACAATGAGCAGTTCTTC.

V is TRBV2 and J is TRBJ1-1; 7 nucleotides match TRBD1. After removal of 6 bases from V and 7 bases from J, the junction contained 11 bases not matched to a gene. The germline V gene has CDR1 SNHLY and CDR2 FYNNEI. This CDR3 is built from 14 residues. The CDR3 DNA follows: TGTGCCAGCAGGGGGGACAGTCCCCACTATGAAGCTTTCTTT. Encoded protein: CASRGDSPHYEAFF.

The chain carries TRBV19 and TRBJ1-5; 7 nucleotides match TRBD1. CDR3 length equals 14 residues. Germline V lookup: CDR1 LNHDA, CDR2 SQIVND (reference sequence). J was trimmed by 7 bases and V by 10 bases; bases with no gene match: 13. CDR3 in DNA: TGTGCCACCGCCCGACAGGGTTCAGGGCAGCCCCAGCATTTT. It codes for CATARQGSGQPQHF. Full variable domain (remainder filled in from reference TRBV19 and TRBJ1-5): DGGITQSPKYLFRKEGQNVTLSCEQNLNHDAMYWYRQDPGQGLRLIYYSQIVNDFQKGDIAEGYSVSREKKESFPLTVTSAQKNPTAFYLCATARQGSGQPQHFGDGTRLSIL.

This CDR3 reads CASRTPGDGNSPLHF. Written as DNA, the CDR3 is TGTGCCAGCAGGACTCCAGGGGACGGTAATTCACCCCTCCACTTT. The V and J genes are TRBV28 and TRBJ1-6, with D possibly TRBD1 on 6 matching bases. The CDR3 is 15 amino acids. The V gene lost 6 bases and the J gene lost 6 bases, with 15 bases spanning the gap. CDR1 MDHEN and CDR2 SYDVKM come from the germline V gene.

This clone was seen more than once but under ten times. This chain connects TRBV7-9 to TRBJ2-7, with TRBD1 matching 8 bases. J gave up 4 bases and V 5 bases, and 7 bases lay outside the gene matches. This CDR3 spans 14 amino acids. Per germline, CDR1 SEHNR and CDR2 FQNEAQ (reference sequence). The CDR3 here is CASSTSRGLYEQYF. CDR3 bases: TGTGCCAGCAGCACCTCCAGGGGGCTGTACGAGCAGTACTTC.